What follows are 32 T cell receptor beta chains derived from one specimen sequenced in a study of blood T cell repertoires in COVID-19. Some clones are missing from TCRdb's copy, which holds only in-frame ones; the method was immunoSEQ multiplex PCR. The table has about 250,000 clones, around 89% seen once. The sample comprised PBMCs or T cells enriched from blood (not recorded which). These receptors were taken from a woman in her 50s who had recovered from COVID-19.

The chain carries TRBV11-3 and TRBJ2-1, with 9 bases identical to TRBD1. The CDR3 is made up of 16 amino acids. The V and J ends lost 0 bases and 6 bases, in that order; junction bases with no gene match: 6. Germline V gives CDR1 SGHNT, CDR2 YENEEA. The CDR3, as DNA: TGTGCCAGCAGCTTAGAGGGGACAGGGCCCATCAATGAGCAGTTCTTC. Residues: CASSLEGTGPINEQFF.

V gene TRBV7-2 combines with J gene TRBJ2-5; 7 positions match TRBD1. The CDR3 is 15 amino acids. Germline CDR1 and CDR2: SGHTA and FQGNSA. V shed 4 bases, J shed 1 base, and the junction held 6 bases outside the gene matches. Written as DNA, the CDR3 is TGTGCCAGCAGCTCAACAGGGGTTCCCCAAGAGACCCAGTACTTC. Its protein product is CASSSTGVPQETQYF.

As DNA, the CDR3 is TGTGCCAGCAGCCAGGAGAGAGACAGGGCGCAATCACCCCTCCACTTT. Its protein is CASSQERDRAQSPLHF. J is TRBJ1-6 and V is TRBV4-2, with 7 bases identical to TRBD1. Germline V CDR1 and CDR2: LGHNA, YNFKEQ. V lost 3 bases and J lost 10; bases outside the gene matches: 12. The CDR3 covers 16 residues.

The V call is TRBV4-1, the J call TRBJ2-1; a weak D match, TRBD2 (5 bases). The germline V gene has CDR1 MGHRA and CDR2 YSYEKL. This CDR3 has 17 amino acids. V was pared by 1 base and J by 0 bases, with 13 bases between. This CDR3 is CASSQGVIGSSYNEQFF. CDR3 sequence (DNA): TGCGCCAGCAGCCAAGGAGTGATTGGGAGCTCCTACAATGAGCAGTTCTTC.

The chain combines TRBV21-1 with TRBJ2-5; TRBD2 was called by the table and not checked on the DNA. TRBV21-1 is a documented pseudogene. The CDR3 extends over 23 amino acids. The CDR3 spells CASSKFPRSSWLAGGWILETQYF. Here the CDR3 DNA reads TGTGCCAGCAGCAAATTTCCTCGCAGTTCTTGGCTAGCGGGAGGTTGGATCTTGGAGACCCAGTACTTC.

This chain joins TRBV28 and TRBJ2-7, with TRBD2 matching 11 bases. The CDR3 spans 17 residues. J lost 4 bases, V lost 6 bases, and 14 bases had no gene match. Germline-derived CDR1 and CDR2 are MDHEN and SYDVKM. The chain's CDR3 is CASRRVGLAELKYEQYF. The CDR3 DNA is TGTGCCAGCAGAAGGGTGGGACTAGCGGAGCTTAAATACGAGCAGTACTTC.

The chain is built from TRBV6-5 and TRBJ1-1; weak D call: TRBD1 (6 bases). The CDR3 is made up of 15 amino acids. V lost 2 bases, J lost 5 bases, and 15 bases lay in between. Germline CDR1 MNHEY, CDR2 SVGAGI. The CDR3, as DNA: TGTGCCAGCAGTTACCGCGGACAGCCATGGACTGAAGCTTTCTTT. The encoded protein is CASSYRGQPWTEAFF.

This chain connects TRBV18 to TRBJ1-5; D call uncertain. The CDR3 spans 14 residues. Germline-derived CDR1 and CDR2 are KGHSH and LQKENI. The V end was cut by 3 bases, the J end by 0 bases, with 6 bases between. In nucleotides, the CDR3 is TGTGCCAGCTCACCTCTTTCTAGCAATCAGCCCCAGCATTTT. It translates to CASSPLSSNQPQHF.

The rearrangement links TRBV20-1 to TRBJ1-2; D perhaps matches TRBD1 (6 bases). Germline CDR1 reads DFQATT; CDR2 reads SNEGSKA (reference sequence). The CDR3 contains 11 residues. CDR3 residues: CSASTGSGYTF. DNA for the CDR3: TGCAGCGCGTCGACAGGTTCGGGCTACACCTTC.

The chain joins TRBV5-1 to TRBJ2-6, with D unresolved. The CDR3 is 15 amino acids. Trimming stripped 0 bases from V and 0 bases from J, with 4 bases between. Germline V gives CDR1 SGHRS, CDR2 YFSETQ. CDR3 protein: CASSLALSGANVLTF. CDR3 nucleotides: TGCGCCAGCAGCTTGGCACTCTCTGGGGCCAACGTCCTGACTTTC.

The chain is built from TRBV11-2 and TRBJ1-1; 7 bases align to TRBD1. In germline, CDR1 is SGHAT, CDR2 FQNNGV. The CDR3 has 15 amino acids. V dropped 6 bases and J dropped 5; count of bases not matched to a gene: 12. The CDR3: CASSLIGGGRTEAFF. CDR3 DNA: TGTGCCAGCAGTTTAATAGGGGGCGGGAGGACTGAAGCTTTCTTT.

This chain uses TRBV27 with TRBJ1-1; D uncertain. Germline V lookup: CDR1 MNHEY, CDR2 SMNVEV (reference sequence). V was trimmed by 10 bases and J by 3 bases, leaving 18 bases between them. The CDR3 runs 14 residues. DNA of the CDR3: TGTGCCACCACCAGGCGGGCGGCAGACACTGAAGCTTTCTTT. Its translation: CATTRRAADTEAFF.

CDR3 DNA sequence: TGTGCCAGCAGCTCCCCTCCCGGGAAGTCCTACGAGCAGTACTTC. It codes for CASSSPPGKSYEQYF. The genes are TRBV13 and TRBJ2-7; possible D gene TRBD2, 5 bases. V was clipped by 4 bases and J by 1 base, with 14 bases between them. This CDR3 region has 15 residues. Germline CDR1 is PRHDT and CDR2 is FYEKMQ (reference sequence). The variable domain in full, with the rest retrieved from reference TRBV13 and TRBJ2-7, is AAGVIQSPRHLIKEKRETATLKCYPIPRHDTVYWYQQGPGQDPQFLISFYEKMQSDKGSIPDRFSAQQFSDYHSELNMSSLELGDSALYFCASSSPPGKSYEQYFGPGTRLTVT.

The CDR3 DNA reads TGTGCCAGCAGCTTATTGGAGACAGTGCGCGAGCAGTACTTC. The encoded protein is CASSLLETVREQYF. J is TRBJ2-7 and V is TRBV7-2; D is possibly TRBD1 (5 bases). V was cut by 2 bases and J by 6 bases, with 14 bases left in between. The CDR3 covers 14 residues. The germline gives CDR1 SGHTA, CDR2 FQGNSA.

CDR3 residues: CASSPGQSGHNEQFF. Written as DNA, the CDR3 is TGTGCCAGCAGCCCGGGACAGTCTGGGCACAATGAGCAGTTCTTC. The chain combines TRBV11-1 with TRBJ2-1, with 7 bases fitting TRBD1. CDR1 is SGHAT, CDR2 FQDESV, per germline (reference sequence). V lost 5 bases, J lost 5 bases, and 9 bases stayed unmatched. This CDR3 contains 15 residues.

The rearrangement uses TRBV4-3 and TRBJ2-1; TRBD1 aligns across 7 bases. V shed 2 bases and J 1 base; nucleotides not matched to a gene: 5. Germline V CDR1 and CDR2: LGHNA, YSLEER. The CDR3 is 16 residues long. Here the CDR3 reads CASSQQRQGSYNEQFF. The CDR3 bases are TGCGCCAGCAGCCAACAAAGACAGGGATCCTACAATGAGCAGTTCTTC.

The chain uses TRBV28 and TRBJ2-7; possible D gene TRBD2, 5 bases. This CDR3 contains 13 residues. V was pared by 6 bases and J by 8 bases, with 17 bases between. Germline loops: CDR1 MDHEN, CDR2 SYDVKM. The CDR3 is CASRTGMPPQQYF. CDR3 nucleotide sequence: TGTGCCAGCAGGACCGGGATGCCCCCTCAGCAGTACTTC.

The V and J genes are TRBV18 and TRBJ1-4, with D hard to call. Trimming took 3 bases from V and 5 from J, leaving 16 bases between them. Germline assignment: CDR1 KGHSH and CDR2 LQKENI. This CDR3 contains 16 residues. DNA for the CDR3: TGTGCCAGCTCACCCCCGAGTGGCAGGCTAAATGAAAAACTGTTTTTT. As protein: CASSPPSGRLNEKLFF. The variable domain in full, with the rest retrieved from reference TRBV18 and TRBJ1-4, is NAGVMQNPRHLVRRRGQEARLRCSPMKGHSHVYWYRQLPEEGLKFMVYLQKENIIDESGMPKERFSAEFPKEGPSILRIQQVVRGDSAAYFCASSPPSGRLNEKLFFGSGTQLSVL.

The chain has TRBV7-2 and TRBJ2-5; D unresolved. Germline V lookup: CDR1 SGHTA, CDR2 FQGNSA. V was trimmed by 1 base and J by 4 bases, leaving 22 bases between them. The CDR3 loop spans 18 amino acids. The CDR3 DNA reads TGTGCCAGCAGCTTAGGGAAGGCTAGGTATCTAACAAGAGAGACCCAGTACTTC. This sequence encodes CASSLGKARYLTRETQYF. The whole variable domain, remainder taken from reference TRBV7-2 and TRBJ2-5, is GAGVSQSPSNKVTEKGKDVELRCDPISGHTALYWYRQSLGQGLEFLIYFQGNSAPDKSGLPSDRFSAERTGGSVSTLTIQRTQQEDSAVYLCASSLGKARYLTRETQYFGPGTRLLVL.

The CDR3 reads CASSHAGTGNNEQFF. CDR3 DNA: TGTGCCAGTAGCCATGCCGGGACTGGAAACAATGAGCAGTTCTTC. This sequence joins TRBV19 and TRBJ2-1; possibly TRBD2 for D (6 bases). The V end was cut by 6 bases, the J end by 5 bases, with 17 bases between. Germline V gives CDR1 LNHDA, CDR2 SQIVND (reference sequence). The CDR3 contains 15 residues.

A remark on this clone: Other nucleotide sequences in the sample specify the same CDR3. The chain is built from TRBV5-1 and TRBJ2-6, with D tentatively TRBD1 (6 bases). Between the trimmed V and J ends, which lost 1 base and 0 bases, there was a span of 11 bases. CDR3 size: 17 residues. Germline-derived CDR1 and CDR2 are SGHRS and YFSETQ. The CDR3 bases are TGCGCCAGCAGCTTGACAGGGCCCACCTCTGGGGCCAACGTCCTGACTTTC. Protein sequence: CASSLTGPTSGANVLTF.

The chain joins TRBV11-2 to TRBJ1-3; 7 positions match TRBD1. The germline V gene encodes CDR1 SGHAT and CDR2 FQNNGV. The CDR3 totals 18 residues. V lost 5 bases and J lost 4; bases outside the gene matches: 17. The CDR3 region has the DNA TGTGCCAGCAGCCAACGCCCCCAGGGGGTATTCAGCGGAAACACCATATATTTT. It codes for CASSQRPQGVFSGNTIYF. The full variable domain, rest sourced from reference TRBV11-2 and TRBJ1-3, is EAGVAQSPRYKIIEKRQSVAFWCNPISGHATLYWYQQILGQGPKLLIQFQNNGVVDDSQLPKDRFSAERLKGVDSTLKIQPAKLEDSAVYLCASSQRPQGVFSGNTIYFGEGSWLTVV.

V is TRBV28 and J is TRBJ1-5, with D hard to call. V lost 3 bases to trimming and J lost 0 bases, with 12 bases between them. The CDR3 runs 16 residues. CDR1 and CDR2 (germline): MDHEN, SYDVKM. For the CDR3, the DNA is TGTGCCAGCAGTTTCGCGGGTGGCAGTAGCAATCAGCCCCAGCATTTT. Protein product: CASSFAGGSSNQPQHF.

The CDR3 region is CASRPPGTGKEKLFF. CDR3 in DNA: TGTGCCAGCAGGCCCCCCGGGACAGGAAAAGAAAAACTGTTTTTT. The V call is TRBV28, the J call TRBJ1-4; TRBD1 agrees at 8 bases. The CDR3 extends over 15 amino acids. V dropped 6 bases and J dropped 8; count of bases not matched to a gene: 11. The germline gives CDR1 MDHEN, CDR2 SYDVKM.

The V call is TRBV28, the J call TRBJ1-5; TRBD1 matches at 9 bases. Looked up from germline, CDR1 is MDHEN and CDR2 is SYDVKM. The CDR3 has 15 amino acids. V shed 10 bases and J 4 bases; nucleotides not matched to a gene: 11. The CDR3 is CANRKQGAGNQPQHF. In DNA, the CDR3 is TGTGCCAACCGTAAACAGGGGGCCGGTAATCAGCCCCAGCATTTT. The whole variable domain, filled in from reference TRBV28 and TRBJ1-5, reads DVKVTQSSRYLVKRTGEKVFLECVQDMDHENMFWYRQDPGLGLRLIYFSYDVKMKEKGDIPEGYSVSREKKERFSLILESASTNQTSMYLCANRKQGAGNQPQHFGDGTRLSIL.

The CDR3 spells CASSLLGGASDEQFF. CDR3 nucleotides: TGTGCCAGCAGCCTCTTAGGGGGCGCTTCCGATGAGCAGTTCTTC. The J gene is TRBJ2-1, the V gene TRBV7-2, with 7 bases identical to TRBD1. Unmatched junction bases numbered 12, after V lost 5 bases and J lost 8 bases. CDR3 length equals 15 residues. CDR1 and CDR2 (germline): SGHTA, FQGNSA.

The chain's CDR3 is CASSPRGSESSYNEQFF. CDR3 DNA sequence: TGTGCCAGCAGCCCCCGGGGGTCCGAGAGCTCCTACAATGAGCAGTTCTTC. The chain employs TRBV7-2 and TRBJ2-1; a weak D match, TRBD2 (6 bases). Germline CDR1 reads SGHTA; CDR2 reads FQGNSA. Between the trimmed V and J ends, which lost 5 bases and 0 bases, there was a span of 17 bases. This CDR3 is built from 17 residues.

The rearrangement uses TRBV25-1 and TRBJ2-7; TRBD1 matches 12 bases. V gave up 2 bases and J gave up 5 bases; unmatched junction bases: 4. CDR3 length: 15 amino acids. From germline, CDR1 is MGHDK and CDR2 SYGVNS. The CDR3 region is CASSELGQGADEQYF. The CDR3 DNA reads TGTGCCAGCAGTGAACTGGGACAGGGGGCCGACGAGCAGTACTTC.

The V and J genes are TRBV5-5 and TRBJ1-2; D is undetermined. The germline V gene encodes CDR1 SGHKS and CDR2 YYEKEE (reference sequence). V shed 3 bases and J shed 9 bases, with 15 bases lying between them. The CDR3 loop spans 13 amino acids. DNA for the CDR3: TGTGCCAGCAGCTCCACCGCCAGGATGAGCTACACCTTC. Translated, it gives CASSSTARMSYTF.

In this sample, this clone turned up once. The CDR3 DNA follows: TGCGCCAGCAGCCAACAACTCGGTGGACGGGGGGGGACAGATACGCAGTATTTT. It translates to CASSQQLGGRGGTDTQYF. This chain joins TRBV4-3 and TRBJ2-3, with 8 bases identical to TRBD2. The CDR3 runs to 18 residues. J was trimmed by 3 bases and V by 2 bases; bases with no gene match: 13. Germline V CDR1 and CDR2: LGHNA, YSLEER.

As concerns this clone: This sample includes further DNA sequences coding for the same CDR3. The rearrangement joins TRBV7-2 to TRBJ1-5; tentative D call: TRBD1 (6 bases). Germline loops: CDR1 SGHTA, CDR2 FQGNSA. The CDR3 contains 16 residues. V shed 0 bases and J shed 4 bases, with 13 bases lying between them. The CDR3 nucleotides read TGTGCCAGCAGCTTAGCTTCGGACAGAAATAATCAGCCCCAGCATTTT. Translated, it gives CASSLASDRNNQPQHF.

CDR3 residues: CASSPGLAGSGYTF. The CDR3, as DNA: TGTGCCAGCAGTCCAGGACTCGCTGGTAGTGGCTACACCTTC. The rearrangement links TRBV28 to TRBJ1-2; D not resolved. The CDR3 runs to 14 residues. Looked up from germline, CDR1 is MDHEN and CDR2 is SYDVKM. Trimming left V 5 bases short and J 7 bases short, with 17 bases between.